Below are 5 T cell receptor beta chains sequenced from a single sample in a study of T cell repertoires in cytomegalovirus infection. MiXCR was run by TCRdb on the reads, yielding one entry per CDR3 protein. The repertoire holds over 300,000 distinct CDR3 sequences, with about 17% as singletons. Sequences were obtained from PBMCs. The source of these receptors is a human donor in good health (CMV status not recorded). Some clones in this sample may be carry-over from other donors' samples.

The rearrangement links TRBV4-2 to TRBJ1-1; D gene uncertain. Germline CDR1 LGHNA, CDR2 YNFKEQ. The CDR3 totals 12 residues. Trimming left V 0 bases short and J 7 bases short, with 6 bases between. CDR3 sequence reads: CASSQDGGEAFF. DNA for the CDR3: TGTGCCAGCAGCCAAGATGGCGGTGAAGCTTTCTTT.

The chain recombines TRBV5-1 with TRBJ2-5; 10 nucleotides match TRBD1. The CDR3 contains 15 residues. Trimming took 5 bases from V and 3 from J; bases not matched to a gene: 7. The germline V gene encodes CDR1 SGHRS and CDR2 YFSETQ. CDR3: CASSSTGTGEETQYF. CDR3 nucleotide sequence: TGCGCCAGCAGTTCTACCGGGACAGGGGAAGAGACCCAGTACTTC.

This clonotype was seen repeatedly, ten times or more. The chain joins TRBV12-3 or TRBV12-4 to TRBJ1-5, with D unclear. Between the trimmed V and J ends, which lost 6 bases and 2 bases, there was a span of 5 bases. The CDR3 spans 12 residues. The CDR3 spells CASSFRNQPQHF. CDR3 DNA: TGTGCCAGCAGCTTCCGCAATCAGCCCCAGCATTTT.

This clonotype was picked up many times. The CDR3 sequence is CASSLANGQKTQYF. The DNA for the CDR3 is TGTGCCAGCAGCTTAGCAAACGGTCAAAAGACCCAGTACTTC. The chain combines TRBV7-2 with TRBJ2-5, with no clear D. The CDR3 totals 14 residues. From germline, CDR1 is SGHTA and CDR2 FQGNSA. Trimming left V 0 bases short and J 6 bases short, with 11 bases between.

A few counts support this clonotype. The genes are TRBV7-2 and TRBJ2-1; maybe TRBD2 (7 bases). This CDR3 has 16 amino acids. The ends were cut back, 0 bases at V and 4 bases at J, with 13 bases in the middle. CDR1 SGHTA and CDR2 FQGNSA come from the germline V gene. CDR3 DNA sequence: TGTGCCAGCAGCTTAGCGGGGGCGGGGGCTTACAATGAGCAGTTCTTC. Translating it yields CASSLAGAGAYNEQFF.